The 20 T cell receptor beta chains below come from one sample, sequenced in a study of T cell repertoires in cytomegalovirus infection. TCRdb recomputed calls from the reads with MiXCR, one row per CDR3 protein. This table holds 200,000 to 250,000 distinct CDR3 sequences, 22% found once. The sample was CD8+ T cells from PBMCs. These receptors were taken from a human donor in good health (CMV status not recorded). Some clones in this sample may be carry-over from other donors' samples.

This clonotype has a count of ten or more. The chain combines TRBV12-3 or TRBV12-4 with TRBJ2-7, with a weak D call TRBD1 (6 bases). V lost 6 bases, J lost 3 bases, and 9 bases lay in between. CDR3 size: 12 residues. As DNA, the CDR3 is TGTGCCAGCAGCCGGGACAACTACGAGCAGTACTTC. It is translated as CASSRDNYEQYF.

This clonotype has more than one count but fewer than ten. The V call is TRBV5-4, the J call TRBJ2-3; 8 nucleotides match TRBD2. CDR1 is SGHNT, CDR2 YYREEE, per germline (reference sequence). The J segment lost 5 bases and the V segment lost 2 bases, leaving 7 bases of the junction unmatched. CDR3 length: 15 residues. The CDR3 sequence: CASSFNGGAEDTQYF. The CDR3 DNA sequence: TGTGCCAGCAGCTTCAACGGGGGGGCCGAAGATACGCAGTATTTT.

This clonotype occurred a few times. The gene calls are TRBV12-3 or TRBV12-4 and TRBJ2-7; D gene ambiguous. The CDR3 is 14 amino acids. Trimming shortened V by 2 bases and J by 3 bases, and 11 bases separated the two germline ends. In DNA form, the CDR3 reads TGTGCCAGCAGTTTATTATTGGGAAGCTACGAGCAGTACTTC. Its protein product is CASSLLLGSYEQYF.

Many counts were recorded for this clonotype. The gene calls are TRBV28 and TRBJ2-3, with D possibly matching TRBD2 (6 bases). The CDR3 consists of 17 residues. Germline V gene sequence: CDR1 MDHEN, CDR2 SYDVKM. Deletions cut 3 bases from V and 4 bases from J, with 20 bases between. The CDR3 spells CASSLRRDLRTADTQYF. The DNA of the CDR3 is TGTGCCAGCAGTTTGCGTAGGGACTTGAGAACGGCAGATACGCAGTATTTT.

The gene calls are TRBV7-2 and TRBJ2-3, with D tentatively TRBD1 or TRBD2 (5 bases each). Looked up from germline, CDR1 is SGHTA and CDR2 is FQGNSA. CDR3 size: 16 residues. V dropped 7 bases and J dropped 0 bases, with 17 bases sitting between them. The CDR3 sequence is CASTIGGTTSTDTQYF. The DNA of the CDR3 is TGTGCCAGCACCATTGGGGGTACCACTAGCACAGATACGCAGTATTTT. Full variable domain (missing parts from reference TRBV7-2 and TRBJ2-3): GAGVSQSPSNKVTEKGKDVELRCDPISGHTALYWYRQSLGQGLEFLIYFQGNSAPDKSGLPSDRFSAERTGGSVSTLTIQRTQQEDSAVYLCASTIGGTTSTDTQYFGPGTRLTVL.

This rearrangement joins TRBV7-9 to TRBJ1-5; the D is unclear. The V and J ends lost 0 bases and 6 bases respectively, with 3 bases between them. Germline-derived CDR1 and CDR2 are SEHNR and FQNEAQ (reference sequence). The CDR3 contains 12 residues. DNA of the CDR3: TGTGCCAGCAGCTTAGCGACTCAGCCCCAGCATTTT. Residues: CASSLATQPQHF. Full variable domain (missing parts from reference TRBV7-9 and TRBJ1-5): DTGVSQNPRHKITKRGQNVTFRCDPISEHNRLYWYRQTLGQGPEFLTYFQNEAQLEKSRLLSDRFSAERPKGSFSTLEIQRTEQGDSAMYLCASSLATQPQHFGDGTRLSIL.

The table lists this clonotype with a few counts. The genes are TRBV5-6 and TRBJ1-5; D is unresolved. This CDR3 region has 14 residues. The V and J ends lost 0 bases and 8 bases respectively, with 12 bases between them. Germline CDR1 and CDR2: SGHDT and YYEEEE. CDR3 loop: CASSLVDTSEPQHF. CDR3 in DNA: TGTGCCAGCAGCTTGGTGGATACCTCCGAGCCCCAGCATTTT.

The chain couples TRBV20-1 to TRBJ2-3; perhaps TRBD2 as D (6 bases). Per germline, CDR1 DFQATT and CDR2 SNEGSKA (reference sequence). This CDR3 contains 12 residues. V lost 6 bases and J 8 bases, leaving 15 bases between the germline ends. Here the CDR3 reads CSASQGGGTQYF. CDR3 in DNA: TGCAGTGCCTCGCAGGGAGGCGGTACGCAGTATTTT.

The rearrangement links TRBV28 to TRBJ2-7, with 8 nucleotides matching TRBD2. Germline-derived CDR1 and CDR2 are MDHEN and SYDVKM. The CDR3 is 17 amino acids. The junction had 10 bases not matched to a gene; V was cut back by 3 bases and J by 0 bases. For the CDR3, the DNA is TGTGCCAGCAGTTTCCCCCTAACAGGGACTAGCTCCTACGAGCAGTACTTC. It translates to CASSFPLTGTSSYEQYF.

This clonotype was counted ten times or more. The CDR3 DNA follows: TGTGCCAGTAGTATCAGGGAAAGCTACTCCTACAATGAGCAGTTCTTC. This encodes CASSIRESYSYNEQFF. This sequence joins TRBV19 and TRBJ2-1, with a possible D match to TRBD1 (5 bases). The CDR3 is made up of 16 amino acids. Trimming left V 3 bases short and J 0 bases short, with 12 bases between. Germline CDR1 reads LNHDA; CDR2 reads SQIVND (reference sequence).

This clonotype was detected a few times. This chain connects TRBV5-1 to TRBJ1-5; TRBD1 matches at 11 bases. The V gene's germline CDR1 is SGHRS and CDR2 YFSETQ. J lost 6 bases, V lost 0 bases, and 2 bases had no gene match. The CDR3 is 15 amino acids. CDR3 region: CASSLAGQGAQPQHF. For the CDR3, the DNA is TGCGCCAGCAGCTTGGCAGGACAGGGGGCTCAGCCCCAGCATTTT.

This clonotype was detected only once. The V gene is TRBV20-1, the J gene TRBJ1-1, with D maybe TRBD1 (6 bases). The CDR3 totals 12 residues. V was pared by 7 bases and J by 1 base, with 10 bases between. Germline V gene data show CDR1 as DFQATT and CDR2 as SNEGSKA (reference sequence). This CDR3 reads CSVPRGNTEAFF. The CDR3, as DNA: TGCAGTGTCCCCAGGGGGAACACTGAAGCTTTCTTT.

In its sample, this clonotype was seen many times. The gene calls are TRBV7-9 and TRBJ2-5; perhaps TRBD2 as D (6 bases). The germline V and J ends were trimmed by 1 base and 2 bases, with 8 bases remaining between them. Germline CDR1 reads SEHNR; CDR2 reads FQNEAQ (reference sequence). The CDR3 extends over 14 amino acids. The CDR3 sequence is CASSLEGTQETQYF. In nucleotides, the CDR3 is TGTGCCAGCAGCTTAGAAGGGACTCAAGAGACCCAGTACTTC.

This clonotype is judged medium-sized (0.01 to 0.1%). This chain connects TRBV28 to TRBJ2-1; D gene unclear. From germline, CDR1 is MDHEN and CDR2 SYDVKM. The germline V and J ends were trimmed by 3 bases and 6 bases, with 9 bases remaining between them. This CDR3 is built from 13 residues. The CDR3 loop reads CASSLGFGNEQFF. CDR3 nucleotide sequence: TGTGCCAGCAGTTTGGGGTTCGGCAATGAGCAGTTCTTC.

This clonotype was seen many times. The V call is TRBV12-3 or TRBV12-4, the J call TRBJ2-3; D remains ambiguous. The V and J ends lost 6 bases and 1 base respectively, with 14 bases between them. This CDR3 is 15 amino acids long. The CDR3 sequence is CASSQAQDRTDTQYF. CDR3 bases: TGTGCCAGCAGCCAAGCGCAGGACCGCACAGATACGCAGTATTTT.

There are many counts of this clonotype. This chain uses TRBV7-6 with TRBJ1-1; D remains unclear. V was cut by 1 base and J by 0 bases, with 9 bases left in between. Germline assignment: CDR1 SGHVS and CDR2 FNYEAQ. This CDR3 is 15 amino acids long. CDR3 amino acids: CASSLGPGMNTEAFF. CDR3 DNA: TGTGCCAGCAGCTTAGGTCCGGGGATGAACACTGAAGCTTTCTTT. Supplemented by reference TRBV7-6 and TRBJ1-1, the full variable domain reads GAGVSQSPRYKVTKRGQDVALRCDPISGHVSLYWYRQALGQGPEFLTYFNYEAQQDKSGLPNDRFSAERPEGSISTLTIQRTEQRDSAMYRCASSLGPGMNTEAFFGQGTRLTVV.

This chain uses TRBV9 with TRBJ2-1; possible D gene TRBD2, 6 bases. V gave up 3 bases and J gave up 14 bases, with 15 bases separating them. The CDR3 extends over 12 amino acids. Germline loops: CDR1 SGDLS, CDR2 YYNGEE. CDR3 loop: CASSAPGLLKFF. Written as DNA, the CDR3 is TGTGCCAGCAGCGCGCCGGGACTCTTAAAGTTCTTC.

The chain recombines TRBV6-6 with TRBJ2-7, with D possibly called TRBD1 or TRBD2 (5 bases each). The V end was cut by 2 bases, the J end by 2 bases, with 10 bases between. From germline, CDR1 is MNHNY and CDR2 SVGAGI (reference sequence). The CDR3 has 14 amino acids. CDR3 protein: CASSYAGTTYEQYF. CDR3 coding DNA: TGTGCCAGCAGTTACGCCGGGACCACCTACGAGCAGTACTTC.

This clonotype was counted a few times. The chain recombines TRBV4-1 with TRBJ2-5, with D perhaps matching TRBD1 (6 bases). This CDR3 contains 15 residues. Trimming cost V 0 bases and J 2 bases, with 10 bases left between them. Germline CDR1 reads MGHRA; CDR2 reads YSYEKL. This chain's CDR3 is CASSQDIGQQETQYF. In DNA form, the CDR3 reads TGCGCCAGCAGCCAAGATATTGGACAGCAAGAGACCCAGTACTTC.

The rearrangement uses TRBV18 and TRBJ1-5, with a weak D call TRBD1 (5 bases). CDR1 and CDR2 (germline): KGHSH, LQKENI. V shed 6 bases and J shed 3 bases, with 15 bases lying between them. The CDR3 loop spans 15 amino acids. For the CDR3, the DNA is TGTGCCAGCTCGCTTGGAGGGGCAAACAATCAGCCCCAGCATTTT. Encoded protein: CASSLGGANNQPQHF.